This is a list of T cell receptor beta chains from one sample in a study of graft-versus-host responses after intestinal transplantation. No antigen has been identified for these receptors. Sequencing used immunoSEQ multiplex PCR; TCRdb keeps in-frame clones, though not all of them. Here the sample spans roughly 89,000 clones, 75% to 95% being singletons. Sequencing was performed on unstimulated CD4+ T cells sorted from spleen or lymph node cells, taken before intestinal transplant. Source of these receptors: a human donor who received an intestinal transplant. Each CDR3 is given with its conserved first and last residue. Each record gives: CDR3 protein, CDR3 DNA, V gene, J gene, D gene, clone size. A D gene is named only where the DNA matches it firmly. Expanded clones are given a class, and other clones once, few, many or no size at all.

CDR3: CASSLLRLANYGYTF
DNA: TGTGCCAGCAGTCTCTTGAGGTTAGCTAACTATGGCTACACCTTC
V: TRBV28
J: TRBJ1-2
D: .
size: .

CDR3: CASSRTGNTQYF
DNA: TGTGCCAGTAGCCGCACAGGGAATACGCAGTATTTT
V: TRBV19
J: TRBJ2-3
D: .
size: once

CDR3: CASRPPSGPQETQYF
DNA: TGTGCCAGCAGACCTCCTAGCGGGCCCCAAGAGACCCAGTACTTC
V: TRBV27
J: TRBJ2-5
D: TRBD2
size: .

CDR3: CASSLASGGDTQYF
DNA: TGCGCCAGCAGCTTGGCCTCAGGGGGAGATACGCAGTATTTT
V: TRBV5-1
J: TRBJ2-3
D: TRBD1
size: .

CDR3: CASSFLGTGSDTQYF
DNA: TGTGCCAGCAGTTTCCTCGGGACAGGGTCAGATACGCAGTATTTT
V: TRBV27
J: TRBJ2-3
D: TRBD1
size: once

CDR3: CASSPVVGGYTF
DNA: TGTGCCAGCAGCCCCGTCGTCGGGGGCTACACCTTC
V: TRBV6-6
J: TRBJ1-2
D: .
size: .

CDR3: CATSSSRGTYEQYF
DNA: TGTGCCACCAGCAGCTCTCGCGGGACCTACGAGCAGTACTTC
V: TRBV15
J: TRBJ2-7
D: .
size: once

CDR3: CASSPKGGKNTEAFF
DNA: TGTGCCAGCTCACCAAAAGGCGGGAAGAACACTGAAGCTTTCTTT
V: TRBV18
J: TRBJ1-1
D: .
size: .

CDR3: CASSQTGNRGHGYGYTF
DNA: TGCGCCAGCAGCCAAACAGGGAACAGGGGGCATGGCTATGGCTACACCTTC
V: TRBV4-3
J: TRBJ1-2
D: TRBD1
size: .

CDR3: CASSLGQSYEQYF
DNA: TGTGCCAGCAGCTTGGGACAGTCCTACGAGCAGTACTTC
V: TRBV5-4
J: TRBJ2-7
D: .
size: .

CDR3: CASSLYGGTEAFF
DNA: TGTGCCAGCAGCTTATACGGGGGTACTGAAGCTTTCTTT
V: TRBV7-2
J: TRBJ1-1
D: .
size: .

CDR3: CASSYQTTSPYEQYF
DNA: TGTGCCAGCAGTTACCAGACAACATCTCCCTACGAGCAGTACTTC
V: TRBV6-6
J: TRBJ2-7
D: .
size: .

CDR3: CASSLYGGQNLISGYTF
DNA: TGTGCCAGCAGCTTGTACGGGGGACAGAACCTTATAAGCGGCTACACCTTC
V: TRBV5-4
J: TRBJ1-2
D: TRBD1
size: .

CDR3: CATSRRIGSVGEKLFF
DNA: TGTGCCACCAGCAGACGGATCGGGTCTGTTGGTGAAAAACTGTTTTTT
V: TRBV15
J: TRBJ1-4
D: .
size: .

CDR3: CASSTTGGLFTDTQYF
DNA: TGTGCCAGCAGCACAACAGGGGGCTTATTTACAGATACGCAGTATTTT
V: TRBV7-2
J: TRBJ2-3
D: TRBD1
size: .

CDR3: CASSQGFVGGYTF
DNA: TGCGCCAGCAGCCAGGGGTTTGTTGGTGGCTACACCTTC
V: TRBV5-1
J: TRBJ1-2
D: .
size: once

CDR3: CASSKATGGSTGELFF
DNA: TGTGCCAGTAGTAAAGCGACAGGGGGCTCCACCGGGGAGCTGTTTTTT
V: TRBV19
J: TRBJ2-2
D: TRBD1
size: .

CDR3: CASSERGYSNQPQHF
DNA: TGTGCCAGCAGTGAAAGGGGGTATAGCAATCAGCCCCAGCATTTT
V: TRBV2
J: TRBJ1-5
D: .
size: .

CDR3: CAWGPSQDEQYF
DNA: TGTGCCTGGGGCCCGTCCCAGGACGAGCAGTACTTC
V: TRBV30
J: TRBJ2-7
D: .
size: .

CDR3: CASSIRPGQWAKNIQYF
DNA: TGTGCCAGTAGTATCCGGCCCGGACAGTGGGCCAAAAACATTCAGTACTTC
V: TRBV19
J: TRBJ2-4
D: .
size: .

CDR3: CASSIGSQGVMNTEAFF
DNA: TGTGCCAGTAGTATAGGGTCTCAGGGGGTGATGAACACTGAAGCTTTCTTT
V: TRBV19
J: TRBJ1-1
D: TRBD1
size: .

CDR3: CASRRQGNEKLFF
DNA: TGTGCCAGTAGACGCCAGGGAAATGAAAAACTGTTTTTT
V: TRBV19
J: TRBJ1-4
D: .
size: .

CDR3: CASSSNREFYDTEAFF
DNA: TGTGCCAGCAGTTCCAACAGGGAATTTTACGACACTGAAGCTTTCTTT
V: TRBV6-6
J: TRBJ1-1
D: .
size: .

CDR3: CSVRHDYEQYF
DNA: TGCAGCGTACGACACGACTACGAGCAGTACTTC
V: TRBV29-1
J: TRBJ2-7
D: .
size: .

CDR3: CASSLEGRGAYEQYF
DNA: TGCGCCAGCAGCTTGGAGGGCAGGGGGGCCTACGAGCAGTACTTC
V: TRBV5-1
J: TRBJ2-7
D: .
size: .

CDR3: CATSRGGGTVLNYGYTF
DNA: TGTGCCACCAGCAGAGGAGGCGGGACAGTCCTTAACTATGGCTACACCTTC
V: TRBV15
J: TRBJ1-2
D: TRBD1
size: .

CDR3: CASSSGDSPAETQYF
DNA: TGCGCCAGCAGCTCCGGGGACTCCCCGGCGGAGACCCAGTACTTC
V: TRBV5-1
J: TRBJ2-5
D: .
size: .